The entry below describes one T cell receptor (beta chain). Its antigen is still unknown. The record has no base qualities; no much larger clone is one base away. This specimen belongs to a study of CD8 T cells in Susac syndrome (dated by TCRdb to about 2019). For context, the study as a whole: Repertoire sequencing was used to test whether CD8+ T cell activation and differentiation in Susac syndrome was antigen driven. Clonality of the CD8+ T cell repertoire was compared between about a dozen healthy donors, approximately 14 Susac syndrome patients and 15 multiple sclerosis patients.

RNA was extracted using the RNeasy kit, and about 0.45 to 1 ug of the RNA was reverse transcribed with random hexamers. TCR beta CDR3 regions were amplified with the immunoSEQ multiplex PCR assay covering 54 Vbeta and 13 Jbeta segments. PCR amplification bias was corrected by using a synthetic template baseline for primer optimization and computational correction. The original methods were these. Reads were assigned to V, D and J genes according to IMGT and analyzed in immunoSEQ Analyzer, with only productive sequences retained. Clonality was calculated as one minus the Shannon entropy normalized by log2 of the number of productive unique sequences. For each patient and control, public and private clones were evaluated among the 100 most prevalent clones. Clones were defined as Susac-specific if absent from the healthy and MS cohorts, from over a thousand published viral clones and from other ImmuneACCESS disease sequences. The public reads were run again by TCRdb, first through fastp at Q25 and then through MiXCR, and only productive beta chains were kept. Identical CDR3 proteins give one entry, which carries the most common genes and DNA. The V and J calls follow TCRdb's processing rather than the paper's. The sample records 200,000 or so distinct CDR3 sequences, around nine tenths of which are singletons. The ten largest account for over 0.1% of the sample.

Points the paper makes about the study in general: The number of individuals in the TCR sequencing and HLA analysis was acknowledged as relatively small.

CDR1 LNHDA and CDR2 SQIVND were looked up in the germline V gene (reference sequence). The germline ends are 9 bases apart after V is trimmed by 7 bases and J by 2 bases. The CDR3, cysteine through phenylalanine, is 13 amino acids long. Only CDR3 DNA is held: 39 bases, read in frame from base 1. Peripheral blood CD8+ and CD4+ T cells from healthy donors, Susac syndrome patients and multiple sclerosis patients were profiled by high-throughput TCR beta sequencing. Treatment-naive patients with stable or active relapsing-remitting disease fulfilling revised McDonald criteria were used as multiple sclerosis controls. Bulk CD8+ and CD4+ T cells were purified by magnetic negative isolation, whereas CD8+ TEMRA cells were enriched by FACS. Blood was drawn into EDTA tubes, processed within 24 hours, and PBMCs were isolated by density gradient centrifugation. PBMCs destined for TCR sequencing were cryopreserved in liquid nitrogen and later thawed in a 37 °C water bath. The sorted or isolated CD4+, CD8+ and CD8+ TEMRA cells reached a purity of at least 90%.

The V gene is TRBV19 and the J gene is TRBJ1-3, with the D segment identity uncertain. The sequenced sample was CD8+ T cells from PBMCs. This clonotype originated in a human donor with multiple sclerosis. The sequence in DNA is TGTGCCAGTAATTCGCGGGCTGGAAACACCATATATTTT. It specifies CASNSRAGNTIYF.